These 8 T cell receptor beta chains share one sample of origin, sequenced in a study of cytomegalovirus exposure and HLA in healthy donors. The PCR made use of 60 Vbeta and 13 Jbeta primers. This table comes from immunoSEQ multiplex PCR, and its TCRdb copy is limited to in-frame clones, with some not included. The sample consists of approximately 100,000 clones, more than 60% of them appearing once. The sequencing sample was made of PBMCs. These receptors all come from a man aged 50 or older in good health and CMV-seronegative.

The chain has TRBV6-5 and TRBJ2-2; D is possibly TRBD2 (6 bases). Germline values: CDR1 MNHEY, CDR2 SVGAGI. V was pared by 2 bases and J by 2 bases, with 12 bases between. The length of the CDR3 is 16 residues. The CDR3: CASSYAGRANTGELFF. In nucleotides, the CDR3 is TGTGCCAGCAGTTACGCGGGAAGGGCCAACACCGGGGAGCTGTTTTTT.

As DNA, the CDR3 is TGCGCCAGCAGCCCGCCCGACAGGGGAGGTGATGGCTACACCTTC. Translation gives CASSPPDRGGDGYTF. The chain links TRBV5-1 to TRBJ1-2, with 8 bases lining up with TRBD1. The ends lost 4 bases at V and 6 bases at J; junction bases unmatched: 11. Germline V lookup: CDR1 SGHRS, CDR2 YFSETQ. This CDR3 is built from 15 residues.

This chain connects TRBV10-3 to TRBJ2-7; 12 bases match TRBD1. V lost 3 bases, J lost 7 bases, and 7 bases stayed unmatched. Germline assignment: CDR1 ENHRY and CDR2 SYGVKD. This CDR3 is 15 amino acids long. The CDR3 spells CAISEGGQGAGEQYF. The CDR3, as DNA: TGTGCCATCAGTGAAGGGGGACAGGGGGCGGGGGAGCAGTACTTC.

V usage is TRBV5-6 and J usage is TRBJ2-7; 9 nucleotides agree with TRBD2. V was pared by 0 bases and J by 1 base, with 11 bases of the junction left unmatched. Per germline, CDR1 SGHDT and CDR2 YYEEEE. This CDR3 has 18 residues. As DNA, the CDR3 is TGTGCCAGCAGCTTGGGCCGGGGGAGCGGGAGGATGTCCTACGAGCAGTACTTC. Translating gives CASSLGRGSGRMSYEQYF.

V and J are TRBV15 and TRBJ2-7; TRBD1 is a possible D gene (5 bases). The germline V gene has CDR1 LNHNV and CDR2 YYDKDF (reference sequence). The CDR3 spans 15 residues. V was trimmed by 2 bases and J by 2 bases, leaving 13 bases between them. The CDR3, as DNA: TGTGCCACCAGCAGATTATTAGGGGTCGCCTACGAGCAGTACTTC. It specifies CATSRLLGVAYEQYF.

The V call is TRBV28, the J call TRBJ2-5; D possibly corresponds to TRBD1 (5 bases). Germline V lookup: CDR1 MDHEN, CDR2 SYDVKM. The V end was cut by 5 bases, the J end by 5 bases, with 18 bases between. The CDR3 extends over 15 amino acids. The CDR3 DNA is TGTGCCAGCAGTCCGGACCTTTCTGGGGCGGAGACCCAGTACTTC. This sequence encodes CASSPDLSGAETQYF.

The V gene is TRBV5-1, the J gene TRBJ2-3; D may be TRBD2 (6 bases). V gave up 5 bases and J gave up 2 bases, with 12 bases separating them. The CDR3 consists of 14 residues. Germline CDR1 reads SGHRS; CDR2 reads YFSETQ. In nucleotides, the CDR3 is TGCGCCAGCAGGTCTGGGACTTACACAGATACGCAGTATTTT. Protein: CASRSGTYTDTQYF.

This clone was detected once. The chain recombines TRBV6-6 with TRBJ2-7; D might be TRBD2 (7 bases). V shed 5 bases and J shed 6 bases, with 14 bases lying between them. The CDR3 length is 13 residues. Germline CDR1 MNHNY, CDR2 SVGAGI (reference sequence). The CDR3 bases are TGTGCCAGCAGTGTGGTGGGGGGGCGCGAGCAGTACTTC. It is translated as CASSVVGGREQYF.